This entry lists 24 T cell receptor beta chains sequenced from one sample in a study of CD8 T cells in ankylosing spondylitis (dated by TCRdb to the late 2010s). The library was produced with 5' RACE. Data came from an Illumina HiSeq 2500. TCRdb reprocessed the public reads (quality trimming at Q25 with fastp, clone calling with MiXCR) and kept in-frame beta chains. Identical CDR3 proteins give one entry, which carries the most common genes and DNA. The sample table lists some 120,000 distinct CDR3 sequences, roughly 15% of them with a count of one. In total, the top ten clones hold 3% of the sample. Sequencing used blood, either unsorted or a sorted T cell fraction (not recorded which). The receptors originated from a female donor with ankylosing spondylitis or in good health (not recorded which).

About this clonotype itself: Being one base from a much bigger clone, this may be a read error. CDR3 sequence: CSVLVPAGIYEQFF. CDR3 DNA sequence: TGCAGCGTCCTAGTCCCGGCAGGGATCTATGAGCAGTTCTTC. J is TRBJ2-1 and V is TRBV29-1, with D tentatively TRBD1 (5 bases). V was clipped by 6 bases and J by 8 bases, with 20 bases between them. The CDR3 has 14 residues. Per the germline V gene, CDR1 is SQVTM and CDR2 is ANQGSEA.

The chain couples TRBV29-1 to TRBJ2-7, with 8 bases identical to TRBD1. The germline CDR1 and CDR2 sequences are SQVTM and ANQGSEA. The CDR3 extends over 13 amino acids. V shed 7 bases, J shed 4 bases, and the junction held 9 bases outside the gene matches. The DNA of the CDR3 is TGCAGCGCCAACGCCGGGACAGGTTACGAGCAGTACTTC. It yields the protein CSANAGTGYEQYF.

This clonotype was seen a handful of times. The chain joins TRBV11-2 to TRBJ2-2, with D possibly TRBD2 on 6 matching bases. The V end was cut by 4 bases, the J end by 5 bases, with 17 bases between. The CDR3 runs 16 residues. Germline loops: CDR1 SGHAT, CDR2 FQNNGV. The CDR3 DNA reads TGTGCCAGCAGCTCCTTCCTAGCGCTGGGGACCGGGGAGCTGTTTTTT. Its translation is CASSSFLALGTGELFF.

A remark on this clonotype: This sequence may be a read error, since a much larger clone differs from it by one base. The rearrangement joins TRBV7-8 to TRBJ2-7; 8 bases align to TRBD1. Trimming removed 5 bases from V and 4 bases from J; junction bases left unmatched: 4. Per germline, CDR1 SGHVS and CDR2 FQNEAQ. The CDR3 is 13 residues long. CDR3 DNA sequence: TGTGCCAGCAGCCCGGACAGGGTTTACGAGCAGTACTTC. Translated: CASSPDRVYEQYF.

This clonotype was counted only a few times. The V and J genes are TRBV30 and TRBJ2-1; 7 nucleotides match TRBD2. This CDR3 has 14 residues. The J segment lost 6 bases and the V segment lost 2 bases, leaving 7 bases of the junction unmatched. CDR1 is GTSNPN, CDR2 SVGIG, per germline (reference sequence). For the CDR3, the DNA is TGTGCCTGGAGTTCCGGCGGGAGCATCAATGAGCAGTTCTTC. Protein product: CAWSSGGSINEQFF.

The V gene is TRBV6-1, the J gene TRBJ2-1, with D possibly TRBD2 on 7 matching bases. The CDR3 has 14 amino acids. Deletions cut 4 bases from V and 7 bases from J, with 14 bases between. Germline V lookup: CDR1 MNHNS, CDR2 SASEGT. CDR3: CASSVRGAGNEQFF. CDR3 sequence (DNA): TGTGCCAGCAGTGTCCGGGGGGCCGGTAATGAGCAGTTCTTC.

The sample holds many counts of this clonotype. V is TRBV29-1 and J is TRBJ2-1, with 8 nucleotides matching TRBD2. The CDR3 is 14 residues long. V gave up 1 base and J gave up 6 bases; unmatched junction bases: 5. Germline V CDR1 and CDR2: SQVTM, ANQGSEA. The CDR3 loop reads CSVEGGGFINEQFF. The CDR3, as DNA: TGCAGCGTTGAAGGCGGGGGGTTCATCAATGAGCAGTTCTTC.

This clonotype was seen a few times. This chain connects TRBV5-1 to TRBJ2-5, with no clear D. The CDR3 has 13 residues. Looked up from germline, CDR1 is SGHRS and CDR2 is YFSETQ. Trimming took off 6 bases at V and 3 bases at J, with 12 bases between the two ends. As DNA, the CDR3 is TGCGCCAGCAAAAGGGCGGAGAAAGAGACCCAGTACTTC. As protein: CASKRAEKETQYF.

The sample holds many counts of this clonotype. J is TRBJ2-3 and V is TRBV12-3 or TRBV12-4; D possibly uses TRBD1 or TRBD2 (6 bases each). Deletions cut 11 bases from V and 3 bases from J, with 18 bases between. This CDR3 has 14 amino acids. The CDR3 region has the DNA TGTGCCTGGGGCCGTGGGGGGCGAACAGATACGCAGTATTTT. Its protein is CAWGRGGRTDTQYF.

This clonotype was observed many times. The chain couples TRBV7-2 to TRBJ2-7; unclear D gene. The CDR3 covers 14 residues. Germline CDR1 reads SGHTA; CDR2 reads FQGNSA. Trimming cost V 9 bases and J 3 bases, with 18 bases left between them. CDR3 DNA: TGTGCCAGAATTAAAAGGACGGTCATCTACGAGCAGTACTTC. The encoded protein is CARIKRTVIYEQYF.

This clonotype was seen a few times. CDR3 DNA sequence: TGTGCCAGCAGCTTCGGTCCCCTTTCCTACGAGCAGTACTTC. Amino acids: CASSFGPLSYEQYF. The rearrangement joins TRBV11-2 to TRBJ2-7, with no clear D. The CDR3 totals 14 residues. The V end lost 3 bases, the J end lost 1 base, and 10 bases lay between the germline ends. In germline, CDR1 is SGHAT, CDR2 FQNNGV.

This clonotype came up many times. J is TRBJ2-5 and V is TRBV18; 7 bases fit TRBD2. Per the germline V gene, CDR1 is KGHSH and CDR2 is LQKENI. The CDR3 totals 15 residues. V trimming: 2 bases; J trimming: 1 base; junction bases outside the gene matches: 4. The CDR3, as DNA: TGTGCCAGCTCACCAGGCGGGGGAACCCAAGAGACCCAGTACTTC. This codes for CASSPGGGTQETQYF. The full variable domain, completed using reference TRBV18 and TRBJ2-5, is NAGVMQNPRHLVRRRGQEARLRCSPMKGHSHVYWYRQLPEEGLKFMVYLQKENIIDESGMPKERFSAEFPKEGPSILRIQQVVRGDSAAYFCASSPGGGTQETQYFGPGTRLLVL.

The chain recombines TRBV20-1 with TRBJ1-2; possible D gene TRBD1, 5 bases. CDR3 length: 13 amino acids. In germline, CDR1 is DFQATT, CDR2 SNEGSKA (reference sequence). V dropped 5 bases and J dropped 4 bases, with 14 bases sitting between them. The CDR3 is CSAPGTETYGYTF. CDR3 nucleotides: TGCAGTGCTCCCGGGACCGAAACCTATGGCTACACCTTC.

A note on this clonotype: Since a much larger clone is just one base distant, this may be a read error. The J gene is TRBJ2-5, the V gene TRBV15; 7 bases map to TRBD1. The CDR3 loop spans 14 amino acids. Germline V lookup: CDR1 LNHNV, CDR2 YYDKDF (reference sequence). The CDR3 coding sequence is TGTGCCACCACCAGAGATAGGGACAGAGAGACCCAGTACTTC. Residues: CATTRDRDRETQYF.

This clonotype was detected many times. The chain couples TRBV7-9 to TRBJ1-1, with D perhaps matching TRBD1 (5 bases). CDR1 and CDR2 from the germline V gene are SEHNR and FQNEAQ (reference sequence). Trimming removed 6 bases at V and 6 bases at J, with 11 bases between. This CDR3 is built from 12 residues. The DNA of the CDR3 is TGTGCCAGCAGTCGCGGGACGCCTGAAGCTTTCTTT. The encoded protein is CASSRGTPEAFF.

There are a few counts of this clonotype. The chain recombines TRBV7-2 with TRBJ1-5; D unclear. Germline values: CDR1 SGHTA, CDR2 FQGNSA. V was pared by 2 bases and J by 4 bases, with 6 bases between. The CDR3 loop spans 13 amino acids. The CDR3 protein is CASSLSRNQPQHF. Written as DNA, the CDR3 is TGTGCCAGCAGCTTATCCCGGAATCAGCCCCAGCATTTT. Together with reference TRBV7-2 and TRBJ1-5, the CDR3 gives the full variable domain: GAGVSQSPSNKVTEKGKDVELRCDPISGHTALYWYRQSLGQGLEFLIYFQGNSAPDKSGLPSDRFSAERTGGSVSTLTIQRTQQEDSAVYLCASSLSRNQPQHFGDGTRLSIL.

This clonotype was picked up many times. The V gene is TRBV7-9, the J gene TRBJ1-4; D perhaps matches TRBD1 (6 bases). Germline values: CDR1 SEHNR, CDR2 FQNEAQ (reference sequence). V was pared by 6 bases and J by 0 bases, with 11 bases between. The CDR3 is 15 residues long. The CDR3 nucleotides read TGTGCCAGCAGTCGAGGACAGCCAACTAATGAAAAACTGTTTTTT. Translation: CASSRGQPTNEKLFF.

This clonotype was seen many times. J is TRBJ2-7 and V is TRBV6-5; TRBD1 matches at 7 bases. Germline trimming cut 6 bases from V and 2 bases from J; bases unmatched to any gene: 1. Germline V gene lookup returns CDR1 MNHEY and CDR2 SVGAGI. The length of the CDR3 is 12 residues. The DNA of the CDR3 is TGTGCCAGCAGGACAGGGCCCTACGAGCAGTACTTC. Protein product: CASRTGPYEQYF.

The V gene is TRBV15, the J gene TRBJ1-1; no clear D gene. The CDR3 spans 14 residues. Trimming pared 2 bases from V and 6 bases from J, leaving 13 bases between. CDR1 is LNHNV and CDR2 is YYDKDF in the germline V gene (reference sequence). The CDR3 bases are TGTGCCACCAGCAGACCGGTCCAGAGCGCTGAAGCTTTCTTT. This gives the protein CATSRPVQSAEAFF.

In DNA form, the CDR3 reads TGTGCCATCAGTGAGGGGACTAGCGGGGGGTTGGTCAATGAGCAGTTCTTC. Translation gives CAISEGTSGGLVNEQFF. The rearrangement joins TRBV10-3 to TRBJ2-1, with TRBD2 matching 15 bases. This CDR3 comprises 17 residues. CDR1 ENHRY and CDR2 SYGVKD come from the germline V gene. V lost 2 bases, J lost 6 bases, and 5 bases stayed unmatched.

This clonotype was picked up a small number of times. The rearrangement joins TRBV29-1 to TRBJ1-4; a possible D gene is TRBD1 (5 bases). The V gene lost 4 bases and the J gene lost 6 bases, with 12 bases spanning the gap. The CDR3 is made up of 13 amino acids. Germline V gene data show CDR1 as SQVTM and CDR2 as ANQGSEA. The CDR3 here is CSVGGAIDEKLFF. CDR3 nucleotides: TGCAGCGTTGGAGGGGCGATAGATGAAAAACTGTTTTTT.

The rearrangement links TRBV5-4 to TRBJ2-3; D gene unclear. The CDR3 is made up of 13 amino acids. Per the germline V gene, CDR1 is SGHNT and CDR2 is YYREEE (reference sequence). V gave up 0 bases and J gave up 10 bases, with 12 bases separating them. This CDR3 is CASSLVTAEAQYF. CDR3 coding DNA: TGTGCCAGCAGCTTGGTTACGGCCGAAGCGCAGTATTTT.

This clonotype was observed a handful of times. The J gene is TRBJ2-7, the V gene TRBV20-1, with TRBD1 as a possible D gene (5 bases). The length of the CDR3 is 13 residues. V lost 4 bases to trimming and J lost 6 bases, with 16 bases between them. Germline V gives CDR1 DFQATT, CDR2 SNEGSKA (reference sequence). CDR3 coding DNA: TGCAGTGCTAACCAGGGTTCCCTGGCCGAGCAGTACTTC. Protein product: CSANQGSLAEQYF.

This clonotype turned up a few times. The chain carries TRBV12-3 or TRBV12-4 and TRBJ1-1; D call uncertain. This CDR3 has 15 residues. Between the trimmed V and J ends, which lost 5 bases and 4 bases, there was a span of 17 bases. The CDR3 protein is CASSPPSGVGTEAFF. The DNA for the CDR3 is TGTGCCAGCAGTCCCCCCTCGGGCGTCGGCACTGAAGCTTTCTTT.